The 3 T cell receptor beta chains below all came from one sample that was sequenced in a study of shared clonotypes between healthy human individuals. The assay was immunoSEQ multiplex PCR, and TCRdb's table has in-frame clones only and misses some. This table has 1,400,000 or so clones, approximately 98.5% appearing once. Sample: naive CD4+ T cells sorted from blood. Described subset: CD45RA+ positively selected. These receptors all stem from a man younger than 45 in good health.

This clone came up once. The rearrangement uses TRBV11-2 and TRBJ1-1, with TRBD1 identical over 9 bases. CDR1 SGHAT and CDR2 FQNNGV come from the germline V gene. There are 16 residues in the CDR3. V lost 5 bases, J lost 2 bases, and 9 bases stayed unmatched. CDR3 sequence: CASSPLGQGPNTEAFF. CDR3 in DNA: TGTGCCAGCAGCCCCCTGGGACAGGGTCCCAACACTGAAGCTTTCTTT. Full variable domain (rest looked up from reference TRBV11-2 and TRBJ1-1): EAGVAQSPRYKIIEKRQSVAFWCNPISGHATLYWYQQILGQGPKLLIQFQNNGVVDDSQLPKDRFSAERLKGVDSTLKIQPAKLEDSAVYLCASSPLGQGPNTEAFFGQGTRLTVV.

CDR3 coding DNA: TGTGCCAGCAGCCATTTAGCGGGAGGGCCTGGTGAGCAGTTCTTC. Translation: CASSHLAGGPGEQFF. The rearrangement uses TRBV5-8 and TRBJ2-1; 11 bases fit TRBD2. The germline V gene encodes CDR1 SGHTS and CDR2 YDEGEE. The length of the CDR3 is 15 residues. Losses at the gene ends were 4 bases for V and 9 bases for J; bases not matched to a gene: 9.

The J gene is TRBJ2-3, the V gene TRBV5-1, with D possibly TRBD1 on 8 matching bases. This CDR3 is built from 17 residues. CDR1 and CDR2 from the germline V gene are SGHRS and YFSETQ. V lost 4 bases, J lost 1 base, and 19 bases lay in between. The CDR3 protein is CASSGGAGTGGTDTQYF. The CDR3 bases are TGCGCCAGCAGCGGGGGGGCCGGGACAGGAGGCACAGATACGCAGTATTTT.